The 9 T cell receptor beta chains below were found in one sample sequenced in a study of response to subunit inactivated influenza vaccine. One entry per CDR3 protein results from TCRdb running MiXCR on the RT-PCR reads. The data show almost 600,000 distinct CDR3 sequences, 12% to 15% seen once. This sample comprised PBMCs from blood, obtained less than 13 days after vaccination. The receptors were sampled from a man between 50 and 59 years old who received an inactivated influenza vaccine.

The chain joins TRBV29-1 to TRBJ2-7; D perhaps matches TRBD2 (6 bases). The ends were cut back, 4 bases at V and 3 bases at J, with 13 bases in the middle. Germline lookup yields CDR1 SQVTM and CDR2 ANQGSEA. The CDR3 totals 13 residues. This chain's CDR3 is CSVGGVGGYEQYF. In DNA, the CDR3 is TGCAGCGTTGGCGGGGTCGGAGGCTACGAGCAGTACTTC.

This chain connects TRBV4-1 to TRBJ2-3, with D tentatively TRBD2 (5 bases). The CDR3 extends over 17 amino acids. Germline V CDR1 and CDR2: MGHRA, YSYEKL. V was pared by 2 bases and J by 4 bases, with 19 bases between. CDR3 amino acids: CASSQTPAVSEADTQYF. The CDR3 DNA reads TGCGCCAGCAGCCAAACCCCGGCAGTCTCGGAGGCAGATACGCAGTATTTT.

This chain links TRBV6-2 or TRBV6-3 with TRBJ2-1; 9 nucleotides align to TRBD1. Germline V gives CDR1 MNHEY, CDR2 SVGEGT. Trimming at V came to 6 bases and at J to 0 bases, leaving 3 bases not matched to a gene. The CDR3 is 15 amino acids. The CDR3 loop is CASSWDRASYNEQFF. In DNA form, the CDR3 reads TGTGCCAGCAGCTGGGACAGGGCCTCCTACAATGAGCAGTTCTTC.

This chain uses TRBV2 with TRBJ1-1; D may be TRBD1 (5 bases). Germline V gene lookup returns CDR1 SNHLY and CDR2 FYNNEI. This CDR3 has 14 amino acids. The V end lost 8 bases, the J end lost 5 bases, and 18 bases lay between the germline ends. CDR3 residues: CASPSVAGATEAFF. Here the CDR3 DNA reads TGTGCCAGCCCGTCCGTGGCTGGGGCGACTGAAGCTTTCTTT. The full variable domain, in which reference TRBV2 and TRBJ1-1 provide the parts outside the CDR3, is EPEVTQTPSHQVTQMGQEVILRCVPISNHLYFYWYRQILGQKVEFLVSFYNNEISEKSEIFDDQFSVERPDGSNFTLKIRSTKLEDSAMYFCASPSVAGATEAFFGQGTRLTVV.

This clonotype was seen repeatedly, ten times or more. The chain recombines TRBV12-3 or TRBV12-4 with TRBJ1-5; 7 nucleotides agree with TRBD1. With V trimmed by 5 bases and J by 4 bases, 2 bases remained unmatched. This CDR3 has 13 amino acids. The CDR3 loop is CASSPGQNQPQHF. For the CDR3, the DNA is TGTGCCAGCAGTCCGGGACAGAATCAGCCCCAGCATTTT.

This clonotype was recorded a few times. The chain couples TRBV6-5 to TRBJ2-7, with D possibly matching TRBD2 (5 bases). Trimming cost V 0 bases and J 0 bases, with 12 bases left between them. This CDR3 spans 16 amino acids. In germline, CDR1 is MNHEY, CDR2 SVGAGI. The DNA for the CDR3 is TGTGCCAGCAGTTACTCGATAATGGGGAGCTCCTACGAGCAGTACTTC. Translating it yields CASSYSIMGSSYEQYF.

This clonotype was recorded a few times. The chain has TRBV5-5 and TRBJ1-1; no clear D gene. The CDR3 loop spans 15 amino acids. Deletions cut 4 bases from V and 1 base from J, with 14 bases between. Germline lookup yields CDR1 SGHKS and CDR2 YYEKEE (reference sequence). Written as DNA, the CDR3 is TGTGCCAGCAGCCCACACCCGCCGGGGAACACTGAAGCTTTCTTT. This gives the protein CASSPHPPGNTEAFF. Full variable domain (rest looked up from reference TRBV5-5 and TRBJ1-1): DAGVTQSPTHLIKTRGQQVTLRCSPISGHKSVSWYQQVLGQGPQFIFQYYEKEERGRGNFPDRFSARQFPNYSSELNVNALLLGDSALYLCASSPHPPGNTEAFFGQGTRLTVV.

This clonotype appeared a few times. The CDR3 sequence: CASSQVYGSGELFF. The DNA for the CDR3 is TGTGCCAGCAGCCAAGTTTACGGATCCGGGGAGCTGTTTTTT. V usage is TRBV3-1 and J usage is TRBJ2-2, with no clear D. Germline CDR1 LGHDT, CDR2 YNNKEL (reference sequence). The CDR3 length is 14 residues. Trimming pared 1 base from V and 6 bases from J, leaving 9 bases between.

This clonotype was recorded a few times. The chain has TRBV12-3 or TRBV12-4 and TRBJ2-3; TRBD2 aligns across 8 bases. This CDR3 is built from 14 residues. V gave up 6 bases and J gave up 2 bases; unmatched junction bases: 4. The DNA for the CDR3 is TGTGCCAGCAGCCCGGGACTAGACACAGATACGCAGTATTTT. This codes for CASSPGLDTDTQYF.